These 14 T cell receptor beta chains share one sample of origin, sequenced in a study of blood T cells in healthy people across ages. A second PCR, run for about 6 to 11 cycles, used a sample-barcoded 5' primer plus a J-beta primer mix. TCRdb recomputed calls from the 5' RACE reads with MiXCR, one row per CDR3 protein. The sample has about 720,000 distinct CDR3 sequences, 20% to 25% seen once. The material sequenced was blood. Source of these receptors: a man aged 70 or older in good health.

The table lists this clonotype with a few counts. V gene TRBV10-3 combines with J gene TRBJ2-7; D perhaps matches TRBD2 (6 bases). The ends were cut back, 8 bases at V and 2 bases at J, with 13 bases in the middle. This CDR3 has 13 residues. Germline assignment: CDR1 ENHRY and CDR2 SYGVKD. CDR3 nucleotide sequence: TGTGCCATCTCGTACGGGGAGGCCTACGAGCAGTACTTC. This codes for CAISYGEAYEQYF.

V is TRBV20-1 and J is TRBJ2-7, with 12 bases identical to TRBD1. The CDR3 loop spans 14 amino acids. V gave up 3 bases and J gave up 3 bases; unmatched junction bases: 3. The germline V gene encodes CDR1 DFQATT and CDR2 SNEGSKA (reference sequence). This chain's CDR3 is CSARGQGAGYEQYF. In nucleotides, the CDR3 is TGCAGTGCTAGGGGACAGGGGGCTGGCTACGAGCAGTACTTC.

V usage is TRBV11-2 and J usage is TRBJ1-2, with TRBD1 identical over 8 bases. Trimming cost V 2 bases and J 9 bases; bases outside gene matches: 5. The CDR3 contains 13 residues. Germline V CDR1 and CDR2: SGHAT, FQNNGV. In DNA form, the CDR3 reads TGTGCCAGCAGCTTACGGACAGGGTCGAGCTACACCTTC. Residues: CASSLRTGSSYTF. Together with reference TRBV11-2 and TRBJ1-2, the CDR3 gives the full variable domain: EAGVAQSPRYKIIEKRQSVAFWCNPISGHATLYWYQQILGQGPKLLIQFQNNGVVDDSQLPKDRFSAERLKGVDSTLKIQPAKLEDSAVYLCASSLRTGSSYTFGSGTRLTVV.

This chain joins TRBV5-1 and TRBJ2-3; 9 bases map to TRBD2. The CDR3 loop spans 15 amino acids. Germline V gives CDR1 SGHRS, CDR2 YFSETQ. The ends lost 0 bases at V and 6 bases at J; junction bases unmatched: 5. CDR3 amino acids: CASSLAALAGDTQYF. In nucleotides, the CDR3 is TGCGCCAGCAGCTTGGCCGCACTAGCGGGCGATACGCAGTATTTT. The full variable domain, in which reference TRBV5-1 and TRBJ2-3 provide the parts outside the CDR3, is KAGVTQTPRYLIKTRGQQVTLSCSPISGHRSVSWYQQTPGQGLQFLFEYFSETQRNKGNFPGRFSGRQFSNSRSEMNVSTLELGDSALYLCASSLAALAGDTQYFGPGTRLTVL.

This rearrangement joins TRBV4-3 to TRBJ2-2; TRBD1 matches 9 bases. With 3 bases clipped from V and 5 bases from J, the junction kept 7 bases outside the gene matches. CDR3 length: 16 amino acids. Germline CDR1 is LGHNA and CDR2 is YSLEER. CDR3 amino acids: CASSQNTGGRTGELFF. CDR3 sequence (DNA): TGCGCCAGCAGCCAGAATACAGGGGGCAGGACCGGGGAGCTGTTTTTT.

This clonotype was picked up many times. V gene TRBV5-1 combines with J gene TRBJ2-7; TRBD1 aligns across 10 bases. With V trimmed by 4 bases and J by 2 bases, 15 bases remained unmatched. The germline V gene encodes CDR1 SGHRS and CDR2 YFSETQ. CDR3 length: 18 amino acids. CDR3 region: CASSPGPSGTGATYEQYF. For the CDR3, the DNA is TGCGCCAGCAGCCCAGGGCCTTCTGGGACAGGGGCGACCTACGAGCAGTACTTC.

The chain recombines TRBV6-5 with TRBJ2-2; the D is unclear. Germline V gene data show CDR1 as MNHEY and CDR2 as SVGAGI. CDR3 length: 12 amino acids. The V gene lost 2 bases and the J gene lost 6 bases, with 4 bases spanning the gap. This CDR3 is CASSYLAGELFF. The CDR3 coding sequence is TGTGCCAGCAGTTACCTGGCCGGGGAGCTGTTTTTT.

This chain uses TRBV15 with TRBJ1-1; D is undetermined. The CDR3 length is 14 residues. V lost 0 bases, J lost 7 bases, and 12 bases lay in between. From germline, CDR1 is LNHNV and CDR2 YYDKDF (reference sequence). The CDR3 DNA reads TGTGCCACCAGCAGAGATCGGGGAGGGAGTGAAGCTTTCTTT. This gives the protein CATSRDRGGSEAFF.

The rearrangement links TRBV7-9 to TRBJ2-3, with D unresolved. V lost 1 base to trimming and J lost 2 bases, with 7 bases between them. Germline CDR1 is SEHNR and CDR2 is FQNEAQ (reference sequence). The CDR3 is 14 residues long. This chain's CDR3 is CASSLVATTDTQYF. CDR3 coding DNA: TGTGCCAGCAGCTTAGTGGCTACCACAGATACGCAGTATTTT.

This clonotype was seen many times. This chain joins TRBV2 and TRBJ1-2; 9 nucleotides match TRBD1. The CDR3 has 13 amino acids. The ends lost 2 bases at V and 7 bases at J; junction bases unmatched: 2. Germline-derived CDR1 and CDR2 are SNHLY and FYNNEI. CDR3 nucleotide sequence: TGTGCCAGCAGTGAAAGGACAGGGGCTGGCTACACCTTC. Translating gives CASSERTGAGYTF. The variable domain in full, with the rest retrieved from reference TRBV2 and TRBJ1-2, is EPEVTQTPSHQVTQMGQEVILRCVPISNHLYFYWYRQILGQKVEFLVSFYNNEISEKSEIFDDQFSVERPDGSNFTLKIRSTKLEDSAMYFCASSERTGAGYTFGSGTRLTVV.

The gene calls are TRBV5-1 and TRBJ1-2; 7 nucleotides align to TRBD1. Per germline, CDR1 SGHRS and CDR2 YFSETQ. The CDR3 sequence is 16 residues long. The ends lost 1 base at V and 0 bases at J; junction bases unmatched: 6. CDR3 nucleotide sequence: TGCGCCAGCAGCTTGACCGGGACAGCCTCTAACTATGGCTACACCTTC. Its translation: CASSLTGTASNYGYTF.

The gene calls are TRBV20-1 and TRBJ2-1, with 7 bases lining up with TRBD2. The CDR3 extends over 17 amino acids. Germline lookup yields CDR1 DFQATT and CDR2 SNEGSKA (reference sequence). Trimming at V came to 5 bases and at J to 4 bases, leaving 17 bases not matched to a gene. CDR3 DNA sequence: TGCAGTGCTGGAGCCCTGACGATGGGCGGGGGATACAATGAGCAGTTCTTC. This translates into CSAGALTMGGGYNEQFF.

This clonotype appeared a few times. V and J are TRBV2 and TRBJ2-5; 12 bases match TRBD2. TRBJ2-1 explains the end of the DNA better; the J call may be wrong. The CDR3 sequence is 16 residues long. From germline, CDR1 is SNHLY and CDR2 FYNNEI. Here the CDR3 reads CASRDIETSGSREQFF. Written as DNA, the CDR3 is TGTGCCAGCAGAGACATTGAGACTAGCGGGAGTCGCGAGCAGTTCTTC.

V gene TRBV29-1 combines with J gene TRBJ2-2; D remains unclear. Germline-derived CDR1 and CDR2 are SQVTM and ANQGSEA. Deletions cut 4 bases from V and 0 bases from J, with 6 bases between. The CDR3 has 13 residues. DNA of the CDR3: TGCAGCGTTGTGCCAGCGAACACCGGGGAGCTGTTTTTT. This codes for CSVVPANTGELFF.